This is a list of T cell receptor beta chains from one sample in a study of shared clonotypes between healthy human individuals. Produced via immunoSEQ multiplex PCR; TCRdb's table is partial and in-frame only. The table lists some 2.1 million clones, 90% to 95% of them singletons. The sequenced sample was naive CD8+ T cells from PBMCs. The source is a young man in good health. Some clones in this sample may be carry-over from other donors' samples. Each CDR3 is given with its conserved first and last residue. Fields, in order: clone size, J gene, D gene, V gene, CDR3 DNA, CDR3 protein. The D gene is left open where the match is weak. The size entry is marked missing in some rows and otherwise reads once, few, many or a size class.

once | TRBJ2-1 | . | TRBV27 | TGTGCCAGCAGCCCTTATGGAGACAATGAGCAGTTCTTC | CASSPYGDNEQFF
. | TRBJ1-2 | . | TRBV20-1 | TGCAGTGCCCGGAAGGATTATGGCTACACCTTC | CSARKDYGYTF
. | TRBJ2-1 | TRBD2 | TRBV7-3 | TGTGCCAGCAGCGTATCTGCCGGGACTAGAGAAAGTGAGCAGTTCTTC | CASSVSAGTRESEQFF
. | TRBJ1-2 | . | TRBV27 | TGTGCCAGCAGTTTATCGAGCGGGGGTGGCTACACCTTC | CASSLSSGGGYTF
. | TRBJ2-1 | TRBD2 | TRBV9 | TGTGCCAGCAGCGTAGTTGGCGGGAGGGCATCTTACAATGAGCAGTTCTTC | CASSVVGGRASYNEQFF
few | TRBJ1-1 | TRBD1 | TRBV28 | TGTGCCAGCAGTATTCACAGGGGAGGCACTGAAGCTTTCTTT | CASSIHRGGTEAFF
. | TRBJ2-7 | TRBD2 | TRBV7-8 | TGTGCCACAAGCGGGAGGGACTACGAGCAGTACTTC | CATSGRDYEQYF
. | TRBJ1-4 | TRBD1 | TRBV4-1 | TGCGCCAGCAGCCTCTTACGGGGCAGGGGGGGTGAAAAACTGTTTTTT | CASSLLRGRGGEKLFF
. | TRBJ2-1 | TRBD1 | TRBV27 | TGTGCCAGCAGTTTATCGGTCGGGACAGGGGACAATGAGCAGTTCTTC | CASSLSVGTGDNEQFF
once | TRBJ1-1 | . | TRBV7-2 | TGTGCCAGCAGCTTAGTGTGGCCATCCGGGGGGGCTGAAGCTTTCTTT | CASSLVWPSGGAEAFF
. | TRBJ1-3 | TRBD1 | TRBV30 | TGTGCCTGGGACTATGGGGCAGGGGGACGAAACACCATATATTTT | CAWDYGAGGRNTIYF
once | TRBJ2-2 | . | TRBV7-6 | TGTGCCAGCAGCCTTTCGGGGGCTAGCGGGAACACCGGGGAGCTGTTTTTT | CASSLSGASGNTGELFF